A selection of T cell receptor beta chains follows, all from one sample in a study of human T cells and chemical hapten exposure. TCRdb reprocessed the RACE reads with MiXCR, giving one entry per CDR3 protein. The table lists approximately 86,000 distinct CDR3 sequences, roughly 11% of them singletons. The sample consisted of whole blood, taken in connection with sensitization to the hapten diphenylcyclopropenone (DPC). The receptors here all came from a woman in her twenties or thirties with alopecia areata. Some clones in this sample may be carry-over from other donors' samples. The CDR3 runs from the conserved cysteine through the conserved F or W. The D gene is left open where the match is weak. A clone size is listed for some rows: how often the clone was seen (once, few, many), or a class if it is expanded.

TRBD1	TRBV18	few	TRBJ1-1	TGTGCCAGCTCATGGGACAGCCTGCCCGAAGCTTTCTTT	CASSWDSLPEAFF
NA	TRBV5-1	many	TRBJ2-1	TGCGCCAGCAGCCTGACTAGCTCCTACAATGAGCAGTTCTTC	CASSLTSSYNEQFF
NA	TRBV7-9	few	TRBJ1-5	TGTGCCAGCAGCACCACCAGGGCCTCCGCCCATCAGCCCCAGCATTTT	CASSTTRASAHQPQHF
TRBD1	TRBV6-5	NA	TRBJ2-2	TGTGCCAGCAGAGCTCTCACAGGGGGCCTCACCGGGGAGCTGTTTTTT	CASRALTGGLTGELFF
TRBD1	TRBV5-1	many	TRBJ1-6	TGCGCCAGCAGCTTGACAGGGGATAATTCACCCCTCCACTTT	CASSLTGDNSPLHF
NA	TRBV19	many	TRBJ1-6	TGTGCCAGCGGGACTGAGTATTCACCCCTCCACTTT	CASGTEYSPLHF
TRBD1	TRBV7-6	few	TRBJ1-1	TGTGCCAGCAGCTTAGAGGCCACAGGGGGCGCGAACACTGAAGCTTTCTTT	CASSLEATGGANTEAFF
TRBD2	TRBV28	NA	TRBJ2-1	TGTGCCAGCAGTTTATTGAGCGGGGGGAACAATGAGCAGTTCTTC	CASSLLSGGNNEQFF
NA	TRBV20-1	many	TRBJ1-5	TGCAGTGCTAGAGATGGGGGGGCCTACTATAGCAATCAGCCCCAGCATTTT	CSARDGGAYYSNQPQHF
TRBD1	TRBV2	few	TRBJ1-2	TGTGCCAGCAGCCCCAGGGGGCTATCTGGCTACACCTTC	CASSPRGLSGYTF
NA	TRBV4-1	NA	TRBJ1-1	TGCGCCAGCAGCCAAGAGTGGGCTGGGAACACTGAAGCTTTCTTT	CASSQEWAGNTEAFF
NA	TRBV20-1	few	TRBJ1-1	TGCAGTGTCCCCCCCAGGGGCGTTGGCACTGAAGCTTTCTTT	CSVPPRGVGTEAFF
NA	TRBV6-2/TRBV6-3	NA	TRBJ1-6	TGTGCCAGCAGTTCCTTCGACCCGGGGTCGTCACCCCTCCACTTT	CASSSFDPGSSPLHF
TRBD1	TRBV3-1	many	TRBJ1-5	TGTGCCAGCAGCCAAGGACAGGGGATGGGTCAGCCCCAGCATTTT	CASSQGQGMGQPQHF
NA	TRBV5-5	many	TRBJ2-5	TGTGCCAGCAGCACAGTCCGGGACACGCAAGAGACCCAGTACTTC	CASSTVRDTQETQYF
NA	TRBV6-2/TRBV6-3	NA	TRBJ1-5	TGTGCCAGCAGAGTAGGACGGGAAGATCAGCCCCAGCATTTT	CASRVGREDQPQHF
TRBD2	TRBV28	many	TRBJ2-3	TGTGCCAGCCAAGCGGGGGGGCGGGATACGCAGTATTTT	CASQAGGRDTQYF
TRBD1	TRBV27	few	TRBJ2-7	TGTGCCAGCAGTTTAAGGGGGCCCTCCTACGAGCAGTACTTC	CASSLRGPSYEQYF
TRBD1	TRBV18	few	TRBJ1-2	TGTGCCAGCTCACCGTCCGGGACAGGCTCCTATGGCTACACCTTC	CASSPSGTGSYGYTF
NA	TRBV20-1	many	TRBJ1-1	TGCAGTGCTAGTTTCCAGGAGCAAGCTTTCTTT	CSASFQEQAFF